The 5 T cell receptor beta chains presented below share a single source sample, sequenced in a study of cytomegalovirus exposure and HLA in healthy donors. Use of 60 Vbeta and 13 Jbeta primers characterized the PCR. Measured with immunoSEQ multiplex PCR; TCRdb has only the in-frame clones, and not every one. The sample holds about 200,000 clones, 80% to 85% seen once. Sequenced sample: PBMCs. These receptors were collected from a woman in her thirties or forties in good health and CMV-seronegative.

CDR3 residues: CASLTTGTDTQYF. The CDR3, as DNA: TGTGCCAGCTTAACCACAGGCACAGATACGCAGTATTTT. The chain employs TRBV11-2 and TRBJ2-3; D remains unclear. Trimming pared 8 bases from V and 1 base from J, leaving 10 bases between. This CDR3 has 13 amino acids. Germline values: CDR1 SGHAT, CDR2 FQNNGV.

The rearrangement uses TRBV9 and TRBJ2-2; D gene uncertain. Trimming took off 0 bases at V and 4 bases at J, with 13 bases between the two ends. The germline V gene encodes CDR1 SGDLS and CDR2 YYNGEE. This CDR3 is 16 amino acids long. The CDR3 DNA is TGTGCCAGCAGCGTAGTGGTCGGAGTGGGCACCGGGGAGCTGTTTTTT. Translation gives CASSVVVGVGTGELFF.

The CDR3 protein is CASSPLGTSTGELFF. Written as DNA, the CDR3 is TGTGCCAGCAGCCCACTCGGAACTAGCACCGGGGAGCTGTTTTTT. This chain links TRBV7-2 with TRBJ2-2; a possible D gene is TRBD2 (5 bases). V was cut by 5 bases and J by 4 bases, with 14 bases left in between. Germline V gives CDR1 SGHTA, CDR2 FQGNSA. The CDR3 covers 15 residues.

The V gene is TRBV27, the J gene TRBJ2-3; D gene uncertain. Trimming pared 2 bases from V and 8 bases from J, leaving 8 bases between. CDR1 is MNHEY and CDR2 is SMNVEV in the germline V gene (reference sequence). This CDR3 contains 12 residues. The DNA of the CDR3 is TGTGCCAGCAGTTTAAACCGAGGTACGCAGTATTTT. Translated: CASSLNRGTQYF.

The J gene is TRBJ2-1, the V gene TRBV2; D might be TRBD1 (6 bases). Trimming took 4 bases from V and 7 from J, leaving 14 bases between them. Germline V gene sequence: CDR1 SNHLY, CDR2 FYNNEI. The CDR3 covers 14 residues. DNA of the CDR3: TGTGCCAGCAGTGGGGGATTGGGGACAAATGAGCAGTTCTTC. As protein: CASSGGLGTNEQFF.